These 10 T cell receptor beta chains originate from one sample sequenced in a study of a mutant IDH1 vaccine in newly diagnosed glioma. Their specific antigens are unknown. Noted time point: week 11, during vaccination. With topical imiquimod, each dose of the vaccine consisted of 300 ug of mutant IDH1 20-mer peptide. TCRdb's copy holds only in-frame clones and misses some; the assay was immunoSEQ multiplex PCR. The sample carries fewer than 70,000 clones, approximately 80% recorded once. Source: PBMCs, taken from a glioma patient whose treatment included an IDH1 peptide vaccine. All receptors come from a man between 25 and 39 years old with glioma.

This clone was seen once. The chain carries TRBV30 and TRBJ2-1; TRBD2 matches 10 bases. Germline values: CDR1 GTSNPN, CDR2 SVGIG (reference sequence). CDR3 length: 14 amino acids. J lost 7 bases, V lost 3 bases, and 6 bases had no gene match. The CDR3 DNA reads TGTGCCTGGAGGCAGCGGGGGGGGATTAATGAGCAGTTCTTC. This encodes CAWRQRGGINEQFF.

This chain links TRBV5-1 with TRBJ2-7; D possibly uses TRBD1 or TRBD2 (5 bases each). CDR3 length: 14 amino acids. V gave up 0 bases and J gave up 7 bases, with 14 bases separating them. Germline assignment: CDR1 SGHRS and CDR2 YFSETQ. The CDR3 region is CASSLEGTPREQYF. Here the CDR3 DNA reads TGCGCCAGCAGCTTGGAGGGGACCCCCCGGGAGCAGTACTTC.

In DNA, the CDR3 is TGTGCCAGCAGCTTACCACCGGGACAGGCACTAAGCTCTGGAAACACCATATATTTT. Translating gives CASSLPPGQALSSGNTIYF. J is TRBJ1-3 and V is TRBV7-9; 8 positions match TRBD1. CDR1 is SEHNR and CDR2 is FQNEAQ in the germline V gene (reference sequence). V lost 2 bases and J lost 0; bases outside the gene matches: 12. This CDR3 is 19 amino acids long.

This chain joins TRBV5-1 and TRBJ1-1; 8 nucleotides agree with TRBD1. This CDR3 has 15 amino acids. Losses at the gene ends were 3 bases for V and 0 bases for J; bases not matched to a gene: 4. Looked up from germline, CDR1 is SGHRS and CDR2 is YFSETQ. The CDR3 spells CASSYGQGMNTEAFF. CDR3 sequence (DNA): TGCGCCAGCAGCTACGGACAGGGAATGAACACTGAAGCTTTCTTT.

This rearrangement joins TRBV6-5 to TRBJ1-5, with D unresolved. The CDR3 has 14 amino acids. CDR1 and CDR2 (germline): MNHEY, SVGAGI. The V end was cut by 1 base, the J end by 1 base, with 5 bases between. CDR3 bases: TGTGCCAGCAGTTACTTGGGCAGCAATCAGCCCCAGCATTTT. Protein product: CASSYLGSNQPQHF.

In this sample, this clone turned up once. The rearrangement joins TRBV28 to TRBJ2-7; 8 bases match TRBD1. The CDR3 runs to 16 residues. The V and J ends lost 8 bases and 6 bases, in that order; junction bases with no gene match: 18. Germline CDR1 and CDR2: MDHEN and SYDVKM. In DNA, the CDR3 is TGTGCCAGCGGGAATTACAGGGGGGCAGACTGGTCCGAGCAGTACTTC. It translates to CASGNYRGADWSEQYF.

This chain links TRBV4-2 with TRBJ1-2; unclear D gene. Germline V gene sequence: CDR1 LGHNA, CDR2 YNFKEQ. This CDR3 contains 13 residues. V shed 2 bases and J shed 10 bases, with 14 bases lying between them. CDR3 nucleotides: TGTGCCAGCAGCCAATCGGGAGAATTCCTCTACACCTTC. It codes for CASSQSGEFLYTF.

The J gene is TRBJ2-7, the V gene TRBV7-9, with no clear D. Germline V gene lookup returns CDR1 SEHNR and CDR2 FQNEAQ (reference sequence). With 5 bases removed from V and 2 bases from J, the gap between germline ends came to 16 bases. This CDR3 is 15 amino acids long. The chain's CDR3 is CASSAPSVGPYEQYF. Written as DNA, the CDR3 is TGTGCCAGCAGCGCACCGTCCGTAGGGCCCTACGAGCAGTACTTC.

This rearrangement joins TRBV6-1 to TRBJ2-2, with 7 positions matching TRBD1. Trimming at V came to 6 bases and at J to 8 bases, leaving 9 bases not matched to a gene. CDR1 is MNHNS and CDR2 is SASEGT in the germline V gene. CDR3 length: 14 residues. CDR3 nucleotides: TGTGCCAGCAGGACCACAGGGGAAGTGGGGGAGCTGTTTTTT. It specifies CASRTTGEVGELFF.

The rearrangement uses TRBV11-1 and TRBJ2-7; TRBD2 aligns across 8 bases. The junction had 6 bases not matched to a gene; V was cut back by 6 bases and J by 5 bases. The CDR3 covers 13 residues. Germline CDR1 and CDR2: SGHAT and FQDESV (reference sequence). CDR3 DNA: TGTGCCAGCAGTCAAGGTAGCGGGAACGAGCAGTACTTC. As protein: CASSQGSGNEQYF.